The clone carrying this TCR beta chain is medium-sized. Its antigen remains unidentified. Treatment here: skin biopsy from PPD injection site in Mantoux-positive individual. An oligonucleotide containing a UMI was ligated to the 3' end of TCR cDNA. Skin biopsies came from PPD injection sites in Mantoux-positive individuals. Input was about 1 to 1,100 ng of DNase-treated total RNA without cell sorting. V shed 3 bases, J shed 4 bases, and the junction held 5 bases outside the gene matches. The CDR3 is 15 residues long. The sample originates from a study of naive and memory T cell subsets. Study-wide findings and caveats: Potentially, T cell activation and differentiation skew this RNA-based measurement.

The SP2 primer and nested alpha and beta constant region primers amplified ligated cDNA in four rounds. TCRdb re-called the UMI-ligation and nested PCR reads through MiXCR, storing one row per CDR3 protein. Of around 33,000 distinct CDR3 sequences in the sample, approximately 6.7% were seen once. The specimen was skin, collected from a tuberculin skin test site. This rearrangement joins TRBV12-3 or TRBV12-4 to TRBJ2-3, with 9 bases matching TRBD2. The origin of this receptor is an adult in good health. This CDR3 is CASSFGGGAADTQYF. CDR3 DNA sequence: TGTGCCAGCAGTTTCGGCGGGGGGGCCGCAGATACGCAGTATTTT.